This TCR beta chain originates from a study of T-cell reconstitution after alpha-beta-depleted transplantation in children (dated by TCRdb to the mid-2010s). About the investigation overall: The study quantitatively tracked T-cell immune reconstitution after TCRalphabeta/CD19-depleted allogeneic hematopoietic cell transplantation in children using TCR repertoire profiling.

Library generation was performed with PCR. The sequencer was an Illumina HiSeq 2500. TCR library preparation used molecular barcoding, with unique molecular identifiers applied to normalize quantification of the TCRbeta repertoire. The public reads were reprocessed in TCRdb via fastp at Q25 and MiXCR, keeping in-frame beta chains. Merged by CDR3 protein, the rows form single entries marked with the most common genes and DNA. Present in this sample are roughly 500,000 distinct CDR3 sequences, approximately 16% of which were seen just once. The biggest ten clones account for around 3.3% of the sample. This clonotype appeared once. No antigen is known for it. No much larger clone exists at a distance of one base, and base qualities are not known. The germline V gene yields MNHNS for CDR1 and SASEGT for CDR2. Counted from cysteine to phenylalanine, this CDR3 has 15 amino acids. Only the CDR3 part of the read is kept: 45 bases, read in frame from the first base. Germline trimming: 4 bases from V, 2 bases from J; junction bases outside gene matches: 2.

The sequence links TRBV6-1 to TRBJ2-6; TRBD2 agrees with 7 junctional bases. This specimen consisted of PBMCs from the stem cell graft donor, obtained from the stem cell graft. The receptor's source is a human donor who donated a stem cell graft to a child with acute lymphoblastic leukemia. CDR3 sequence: CASSVGLAGANVLTF. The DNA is TGTGCCAGCAGTGTCGGACTAGCTGGGGCCAACGTCCTGACTTTC.